These 3 T cell receptor beta chains originate from one sample sequenced in a study of blood T cell repertoires in COVID-19. Sequencing was performed with immunoSEQ multiplex PCR; in TCRdb, only in-frame clones are kept and a portion is missing. The sample holds some 250,000 clones, approximately 86% seen once. Sequencing used peripheral blood. The receptors come from a woman aged 25-40 years who had recovered from COVID-19.

The genes are TRBV2 and TRBJ2-7; 8 bases align to TRBD2. Germline trimming cut 4 bases from V and 2 bases from J; bases unmatched to any gene: 19. Looked up from germline, CDR1 is SNHLY and CDR2 is FYNNEI. The CDR3 length is 19 residues. CDR3 DNA: TGTGCCAGCAGTGGACGACAGCGGGGGACTACTGGAACTACCTACGAGCAGTACTTC. This encodes CASSGRQRGTTGTTYEQYF.

This clone was detected only a few times. The chain employs TRBV27 and TRBJ1-3; TRBD1 matches at 8 bases. The CDR3 spans 15 residues. After removal of 5 bases from V and 2 bases from J, the junction contained 5 bases not matched to a gene. Germline CDR1 is MNHEY and CDR2 is SMNVEV (reference sequence). The CDR3 is CASSSQGAPGNTIYF. Here the CDR3 DNA reads TGTGCCAGCAGTAGTCAGGGGGCTCCTGGAAACACCATATATTTT.

Notes on this clone: The junction departs from the called germline gene at one end, perhaps through a read error. The chain is built from TRBV30 and TRBJ1-4, with unresolved D. Germline values: CDR1 GTSNPN, CDR2 SVGIG (reference sequence). This CDR3 has 11 residues. For the CDR3, the DNA is TGCATGGTCTACCATAATGAAAAACTGTTTTTT. This gives the protein CMVYHNEKLFF. Looking up the rest from reference TRBV30 and TRBJ1-4 gives the full variable domain: SQTIHQWPATLVQPVGSPLSLECTVEGTSNPNLYWYRQAAGRGLQLLFYSVGIGQISSEVPQNLSASRPQDRQFILSSKKLLLSDSGFYLCMVYHNEKLFFGSGTQLSVL.